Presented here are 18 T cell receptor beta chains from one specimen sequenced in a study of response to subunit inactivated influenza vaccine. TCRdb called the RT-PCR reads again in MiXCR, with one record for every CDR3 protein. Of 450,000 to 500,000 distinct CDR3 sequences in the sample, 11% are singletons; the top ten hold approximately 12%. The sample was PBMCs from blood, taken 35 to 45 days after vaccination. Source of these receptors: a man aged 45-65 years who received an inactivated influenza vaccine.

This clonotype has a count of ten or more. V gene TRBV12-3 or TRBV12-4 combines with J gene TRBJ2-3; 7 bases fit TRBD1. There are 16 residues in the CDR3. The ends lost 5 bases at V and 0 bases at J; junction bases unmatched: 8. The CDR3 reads CASSPYRGRSTDTQYF. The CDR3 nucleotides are TGTGCCAGCAGTCCCTACAGGGGCCGGAGCACAGATACGCAGTATTTT.

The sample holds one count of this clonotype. CDR3 coding DNA: TGTGCCAGCAGCGAGCGGAAGGGGCTTGGGGCCAACGTCCTGACTTTC. This sequence encodes CASSERKGLGANVLTF. The V call is TRBV9, the J call TRBJ2-6, with D perhaps assigned TRBD1 or TRBD2 (5 bases each). The V gene lost 3 bases and the J gene lost 3 bases, with 13 bases spanning the gap. CDR3 length: 16 amino acids. Germline V gene lookup returns CDR1 SGDLS and CDR2 YYNGEE.

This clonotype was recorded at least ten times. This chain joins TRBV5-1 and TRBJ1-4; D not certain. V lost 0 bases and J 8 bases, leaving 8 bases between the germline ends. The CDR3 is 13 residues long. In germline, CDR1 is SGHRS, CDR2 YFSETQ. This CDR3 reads CASSLDYGEKLFF. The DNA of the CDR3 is TGCGCCAGCAGCTTGGACTATGGGGAAAAACTGTTTTTT.

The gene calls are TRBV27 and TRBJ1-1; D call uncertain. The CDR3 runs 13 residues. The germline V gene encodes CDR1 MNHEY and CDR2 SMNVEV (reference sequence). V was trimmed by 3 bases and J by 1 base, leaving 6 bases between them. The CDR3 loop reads CASSFGENTEAFF. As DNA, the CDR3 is TGTGCCAGCAGTTTCGGGGAGAACACTGAAGCTTTCTTT.

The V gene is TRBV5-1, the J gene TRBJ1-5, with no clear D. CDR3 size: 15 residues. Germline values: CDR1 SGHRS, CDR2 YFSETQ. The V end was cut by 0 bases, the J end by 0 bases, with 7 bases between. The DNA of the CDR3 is TGCGCCAGCAGCTTGGAAGGGATTAGCAATCAGCCCCAGCATTTT. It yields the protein CASSLEGISNQPQHF.

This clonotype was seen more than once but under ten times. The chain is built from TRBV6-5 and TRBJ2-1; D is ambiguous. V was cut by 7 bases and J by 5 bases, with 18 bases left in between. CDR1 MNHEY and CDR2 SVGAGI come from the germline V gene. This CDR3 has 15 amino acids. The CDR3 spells CASIRSGGPNNEQFF. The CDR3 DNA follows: TGTGCCAGCATTAGGAGTGGCGGCCCAAACAATGAGCAGTTCTTC.

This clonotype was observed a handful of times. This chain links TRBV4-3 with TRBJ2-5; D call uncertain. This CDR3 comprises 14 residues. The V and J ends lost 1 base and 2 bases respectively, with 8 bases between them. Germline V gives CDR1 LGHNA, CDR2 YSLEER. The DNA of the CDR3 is TGCGCCAGCAGCCAAGTAAAGTTACAAGAGACCCAGTACTTC. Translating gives CASSQVKLQETQYF.

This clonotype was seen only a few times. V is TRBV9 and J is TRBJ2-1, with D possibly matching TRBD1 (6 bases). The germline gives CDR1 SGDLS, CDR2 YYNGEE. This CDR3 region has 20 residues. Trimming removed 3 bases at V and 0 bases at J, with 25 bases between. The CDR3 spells CASSGRLSLQGGSSYNEQFF. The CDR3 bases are TGTGCCAGCAGCGGAAGACTTAGCTTACAGGGTGGGAGCTCCTACAATGAGCAGTTCTTC. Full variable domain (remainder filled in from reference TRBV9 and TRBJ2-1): DSGVTQTPKHLITATGQRVTLRCSPRSGDLSVYWYQQSLDQGLQFLIQYYNGEERAKGNILERFSAQQFPDLHSELNLSSLELGDSALYFCASSGRLSLQGGSSYNEQFFGPGTRLTVL.

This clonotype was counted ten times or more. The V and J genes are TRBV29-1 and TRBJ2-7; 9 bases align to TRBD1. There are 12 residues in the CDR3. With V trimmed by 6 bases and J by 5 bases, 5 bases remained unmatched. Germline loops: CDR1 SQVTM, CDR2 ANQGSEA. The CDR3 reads CSVQGQGHEQYF. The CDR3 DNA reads TGCAGCGTCCAGGGACAGGGACACGAGCAGTACTTC.

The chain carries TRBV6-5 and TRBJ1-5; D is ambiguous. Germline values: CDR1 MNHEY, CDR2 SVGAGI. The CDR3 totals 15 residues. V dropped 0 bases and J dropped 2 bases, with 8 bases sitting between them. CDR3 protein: CASSYSWERNQPQHF. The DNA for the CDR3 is TGTGCCAGCAGTTACTCGTGGGAACGCAATCAGCCCCAGCATTTT.

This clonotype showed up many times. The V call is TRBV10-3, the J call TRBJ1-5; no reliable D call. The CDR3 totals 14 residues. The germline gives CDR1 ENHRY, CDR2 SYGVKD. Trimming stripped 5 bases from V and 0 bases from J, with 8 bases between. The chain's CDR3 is CAISQAGSNQPQHF. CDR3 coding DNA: TGTGCCATCAGTCAGGCAGGTAGCAATCAGCCCCAGCATTTT.

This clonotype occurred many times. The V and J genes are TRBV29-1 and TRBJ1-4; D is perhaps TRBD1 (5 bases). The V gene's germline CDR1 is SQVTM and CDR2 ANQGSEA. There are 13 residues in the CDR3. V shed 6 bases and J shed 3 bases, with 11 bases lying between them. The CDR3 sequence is CSVGGSPNEKLFF. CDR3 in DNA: TGCAGCGTGGGGGGAAGCCCTAATGAAAAACTGTTTTTT. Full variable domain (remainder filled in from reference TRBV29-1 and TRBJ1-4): SAVISQKPSRDICQRGTSLTIQCQVDSQVTMMFWYRQQPGQSLTLIATANQGSEATYESGFVIDKFPISRPNLTFSTLTVSNMSPEDSSIYLCSVGGSPNEKLFFGSGTQLSVL.

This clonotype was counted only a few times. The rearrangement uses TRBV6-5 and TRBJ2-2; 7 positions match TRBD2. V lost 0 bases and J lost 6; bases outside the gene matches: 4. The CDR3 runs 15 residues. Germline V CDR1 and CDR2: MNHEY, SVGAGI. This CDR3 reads CASSYSKSGAGELFF. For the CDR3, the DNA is TGTGCCAGCAGTTACTCGAAAAGCGGGGCCGGGGAGCTGTTTTTT.

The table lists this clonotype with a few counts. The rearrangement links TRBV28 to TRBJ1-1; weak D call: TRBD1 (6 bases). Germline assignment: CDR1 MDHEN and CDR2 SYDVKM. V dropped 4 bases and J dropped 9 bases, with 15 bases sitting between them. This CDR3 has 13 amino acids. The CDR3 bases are TGTGCCAGCAGTTCCCCGGGACACTCAAAAGCTTTCTTT. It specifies CASSSPGHSKAFF.

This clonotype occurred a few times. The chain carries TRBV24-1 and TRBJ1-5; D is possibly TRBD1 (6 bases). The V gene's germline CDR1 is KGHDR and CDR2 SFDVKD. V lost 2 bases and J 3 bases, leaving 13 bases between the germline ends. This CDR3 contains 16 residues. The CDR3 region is CATSDSQGLNNQPQHF. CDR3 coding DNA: TGTGCCACCAGTGATTCACAGGGTTTAAACAATCAGCCCCAGCATTTT.

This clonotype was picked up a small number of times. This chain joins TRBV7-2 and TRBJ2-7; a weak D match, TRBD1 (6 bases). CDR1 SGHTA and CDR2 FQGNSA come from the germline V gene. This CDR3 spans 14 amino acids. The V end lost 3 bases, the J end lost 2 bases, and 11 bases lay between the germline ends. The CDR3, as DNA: TGTGCCAGCAGCTTTTCGGGACAACCCTACGAGCAGTACTTC. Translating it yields CASSFSGQPYEQYF.

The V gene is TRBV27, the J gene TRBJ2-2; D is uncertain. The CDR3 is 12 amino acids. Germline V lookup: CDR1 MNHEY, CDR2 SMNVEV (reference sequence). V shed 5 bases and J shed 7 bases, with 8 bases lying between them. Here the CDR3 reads CASSIDNGELFF. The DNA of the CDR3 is TGTGCCAGCAGTATTGATAACGGGGAGCTGTTTTTT.

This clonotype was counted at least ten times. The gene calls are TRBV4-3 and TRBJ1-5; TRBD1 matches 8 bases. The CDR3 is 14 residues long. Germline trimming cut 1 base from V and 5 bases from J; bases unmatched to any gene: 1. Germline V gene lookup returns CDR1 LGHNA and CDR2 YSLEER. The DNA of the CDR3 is TGCGCCAGCAGCCAAGTGACAGGGGATCAGCCCCAGCATTTT. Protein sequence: CASSQVTGDQPQHF.